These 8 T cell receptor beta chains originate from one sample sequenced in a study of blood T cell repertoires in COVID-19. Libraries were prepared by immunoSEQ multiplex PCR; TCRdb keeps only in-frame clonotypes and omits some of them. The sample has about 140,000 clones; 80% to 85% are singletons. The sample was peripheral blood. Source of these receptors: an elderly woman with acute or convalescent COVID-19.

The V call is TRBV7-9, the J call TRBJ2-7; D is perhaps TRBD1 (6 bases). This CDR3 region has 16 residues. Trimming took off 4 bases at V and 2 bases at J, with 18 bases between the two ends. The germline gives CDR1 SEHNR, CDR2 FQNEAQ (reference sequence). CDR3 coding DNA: TGTGCCAGCAGCTCAACAAGAGGACAGTCGGCCTACGAGCAGTACTTC. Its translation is CASSSTRGQSAYEQYF.

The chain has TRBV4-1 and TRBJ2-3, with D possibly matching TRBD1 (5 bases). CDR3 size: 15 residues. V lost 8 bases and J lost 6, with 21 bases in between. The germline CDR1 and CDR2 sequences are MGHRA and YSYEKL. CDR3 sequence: CASGAVGRKGDTQYF. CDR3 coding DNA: TGCGCCAGCGGCGCGGTGGGGCGTAAAGGGGATACGCAGTATTTT.

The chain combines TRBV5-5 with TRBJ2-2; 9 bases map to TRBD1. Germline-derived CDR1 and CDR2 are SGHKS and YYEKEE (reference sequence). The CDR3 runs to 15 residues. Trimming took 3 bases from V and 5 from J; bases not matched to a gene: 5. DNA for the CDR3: TGTGCCAGCAGCTGGGGGACAGGGAGGACCGGGGAGCTGTTTTTT. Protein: CASSWGTGRTGELFF.

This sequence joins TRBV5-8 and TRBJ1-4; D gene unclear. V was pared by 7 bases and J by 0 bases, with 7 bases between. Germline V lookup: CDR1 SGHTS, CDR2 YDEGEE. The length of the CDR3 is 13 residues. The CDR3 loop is CASPRATNEKLFF. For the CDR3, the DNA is TGTGCCAGCCCACGAGCAACTAATGAAAAACTGTTTTTT.

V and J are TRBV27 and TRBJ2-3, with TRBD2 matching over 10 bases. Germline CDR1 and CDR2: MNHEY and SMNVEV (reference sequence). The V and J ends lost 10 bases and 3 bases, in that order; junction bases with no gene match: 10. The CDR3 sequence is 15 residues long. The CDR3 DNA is TGTGCCACCGCCAGGCAGCGGGGGGGAACAGATACGCAGTATTTT. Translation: CATARQRGGTDTQYF.

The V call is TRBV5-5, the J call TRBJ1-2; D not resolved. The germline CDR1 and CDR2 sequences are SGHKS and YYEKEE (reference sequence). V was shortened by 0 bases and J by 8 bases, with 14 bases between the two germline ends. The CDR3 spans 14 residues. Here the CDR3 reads CASSLAGEPGGYTF. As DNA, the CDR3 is TGTGCCAGCAGCTTGGCAGGTGAACCGGGGGGCTACACCTTC.

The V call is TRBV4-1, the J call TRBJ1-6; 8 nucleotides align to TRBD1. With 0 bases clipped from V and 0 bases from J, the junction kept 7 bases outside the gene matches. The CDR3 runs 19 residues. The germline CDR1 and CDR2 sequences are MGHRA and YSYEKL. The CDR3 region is CASSQDGQGAFSYNSPLHF. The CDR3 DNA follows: TGCGCCAGCAGCCAAGACGGGCAGGGGGCGTTCTCCTATAATTCACCCCTCCACTTT.

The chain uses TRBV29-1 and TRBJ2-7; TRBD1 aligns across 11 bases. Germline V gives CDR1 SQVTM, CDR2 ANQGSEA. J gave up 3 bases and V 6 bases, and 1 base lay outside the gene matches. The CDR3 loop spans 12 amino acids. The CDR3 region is CSVGTGGYEQYF. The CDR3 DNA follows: TGCAGCGTGGGGACAGGGGGCTACGAGCAGTACTTC.